This T cell receptor beta chain comes out of a study of T-cell reconstitution after alpha-beta-depleted transplantation in children. Germline loops: CDR1 SNHLY, CDR2 FYNNEI. The CDR3 totals 13 residues. Trimming cost V 5 bases and J 3 bases, with 8 bases left between them. Unique molecular identifiers were incorporated during preparation of the TCRbeta library. TCRdb recomputed calls from the PCR reads with MiXCR, one row per CDR3 protein. Here the sample spans over 100,000 distinct CDR3 sequences, around 5.9% being singletons. This clonotype has just a few counts. The specimen comprised PBMCs, mostly from graft donor cells, sampled 60 days after TCRalphabeta/CD19-depleted stem cell transplant. The sequence derives from a female patient aged 2 to 10 who had a stem cell transplant for Fanconi anemia, so the T cells may come from the graft donor. This chain links TRBV2 with TRBJ1-5; D gene ambiguous. The CDR3 is CASSRDLNQPQHF. The CDR3 DNA reads TGTGCCAGCAGTCGTGACCTCAATCAGCCCCAGCATTTT.